Each of the 28 T cell receptor beta chains below was sequenced from the same sample in a study of early T cells in non-severe SARS-CoV-2 infection. Using its own MiXCR run on the 5' RACE reads, TCRdb lists one record per CDR3 protein. The sample carries 20,000 to 30,000 distinct CDR3 sequences, around 3.9% recorded once. Input material: whole blood. These TCRs come from an adult who was a healthcare worker with PCR-confirmed SARS-CoV-2 infection or an uninfected control (not recorded which).

This clonotype was seen at least ten times. The rearrangement uses TRBV27 and TRBJ2-7; unclear D gene. The germline gives CDR1 MNHEY, CDR2 SMNVEV (reference sequence). V was trimmed by 5 bases and J by 4 bases, leaving 15 bases between them. The CDR3 is made up of 14 amino acids. CDR3 sequence: CASSLKLIAYEQYF. CDR3 nucleotides: TGTGCCAGCAGTCTGAAATTGATAGCTTACGAGCAGTACTTC.

V gene TRBV12-3 or TRBV12-4 combines with J gene TRBJ1-1; 9 bases agree with TRBD1. V was pared by 6 bases and J by 4 bases, with 3 bases of the junction left unmatched. CDR3 length: 13 residues. The CDR3 sequence is CASRGTGRTEAFF. The DNA for the CDR3 is TGTGCCAGCAGAGGGACAGGGCGCACTGAAGCTTTCTTT.

This clonotype was found many times. The V call is TRBV6-1, the J call TRBJ1-5; D may be TRBD1 (6 bases). Trimming shortened V by 6 bases and J by 10 bases, and 10 bases separated the two germline ends. CDR3 length equals 11 residues. The germline V gene has CDR1 MNHNS and CDR2 SASEGT. For the CDR3, the DNA is TGTGCCAGCAGACAGGGTAGCCCCCAGCATTTT. Translating it yields CASRQGSPQHF.

This chain joins TRBV7-9 and TRBJ2-7; 10 bases are a match to TRBD2. V was pared by 1 base and J by 6 bases, with 6 bases of the junction left unmatched. The CDR3 extends over 15 amino acids. From germline, CDR1 is SEHNR and CDR2 FQNEAQ (reference sequence). The DNA for the CDR3 is TGTGCCAGCAGCTTAGAACTAGCGGGAATAAGCGAGCAGTACTTC. Its translation: CASSLELAGISEQYF. Full variable domain (rest looked up from reference TRBV7-9 and TRBJ2-7): DTGVSQNPRHKITKRGQNVTFRCDPISEHNRLYWYRQTLGQGPEFLTYFQNEAQLEKSRLLSDRFSAERPKGSFSTLEIQRTEQGDSAMYLCASSLELAGISEQYFGPGTRLTVT.

Ten or more counts support this clonotype. This sequence joins TRBV20-1 and TRBJ2-1; 8 bases match TRBD2. The J segment lost 6 bases and the V segment lost 3 bases, leaving 4 bases of the junction unmatched. CDR1 is DFQATT and CDR2 is SNEGSKA in the germline V gene (reference sequence). The CDR3 length is 13 residues. The CDR3 coding sequence is TGCAGTGCTAGGAGCGGGAGAGGCAATGAGCAGTTCTTC. As protein: CSARSGRGNEQFF.

This clonotype was counted at least ten times. The chain uses TRBV28 and TRBJ2-3; 7 positions match TRBD1. The CDR3 length is 15 residues. V lost 6 bases, J lost 0 bases, and 6 bases stayed unmatched. CDR1 is MDHEN and CDR2 is SYDVKM in the germline V gene. CDR3 loop: CASRQGLRSTDTQYF. The CDR3 DNA is TGTGCCAGCAGACAGGGGCTTCGAAGCACAGATACGCAGTATTTT.

The chain carries TRBV7-3 and TRBJ1-2; D not certain. Between the trimmed V and J ends, which lost 1 base and 2 bases, there was a span of 5 bases. CDR3 length equals 13 residues. Germline-derived CDR1 and CDR2 are SGHTA and FQGTGA. The CDR3 sequence: CASSLKGNYGYTF. In DNA, the CDR3 is TGTGCCAGCAGCTTAAAGGGAAACTATGGCTACACCTTC.

Notes on this clonotype: Just one base apart from a much larger clone, this may be a read error. The chain links TRBV11-1 to TRBJ2-2; D not resolved. Germline lookup yields CDR1 SGHAT and CDR2 FQDESV (reference sequence). The CDR3 has 13 residues. This chain's CDR3 is CVSSLATTGELFF. CDR3 bases: TGTGTCAGCAGCTTAGCAACGACCGGGGAGCTGTTTTTT.

At least ten counts were recorded for this clonotype. The chain uses TRBV20-1 and TRBJ1-6, with a weak D call TRBD1 (6 bases). The V end was cut by 6 bases, the J end by 9 bases, with 18 bases between. This CDR3 contains 14 residues. Germline V gene data show CDR1 as DFQATT and CDR2 as SNEGSKA (reference sequence). The CDR3 DNA reads as TGCAGTGCGACTACAGGGATGGGAGTTTCACCCCTCCACTTT. Its translation: CSATTGMGVSPLHF.

This clonotype has ten or more counts. DNA of the CDR3: TGCGCCAGCAGCGGGAGGCTAGAAGAGACCCAGTACTTC. Encoded protein: CASSGRLEETQYF. The J gene is TRBJ2-5, the V gene TRBV5-1; the D gene is possibly TRBD2 (6 bases). This CDR3 is 13 amino acids long. Trimming left V 4 bases short and J 3 bases short, with 10 bases between. The V gene's germline CDR1 is SGHRS and CDR2 YFSETQ. The whole variable domain, filled in from reference TRBV5-1 and TRBJ2-5, reads KAGVTQTPRYLIKTRGQQVTLSCSPISGHRSVSWYQQTPGQGLQFLFEYFSETQRNKGNFPGRFSGRQFSNSRSEMNVSTLELGDSALYLCASSGRLEETQYFGPGTRLLVL.

A remark on this clonotype: One base away lies a much larger clone, so this may be a sequencing read error. This chain uses TRBV12-3 or TRBV12-4 with TRBJ2-3, with 7 bases fitting TRBD2. The length of the CDR3 is 15 residues. This chain's CDR3 is CASSRSGGSKDTRYF. Written as DNA, the CDR3 is TGTGCCAGCAGCCGCTCCGGCGGGAGTAAAGATACGCGGTATTTT.

This clonotype was counted many times. This chain links TRBV10-3 with TRBJ1-1; possible D gene TRBD1, 5 bases. Looked up from germline, CDR1 is ENHRY and CDR2 is SYGVKD. The CDR3 is made up of 14 amino acids. V lost 4 bases and J 3 bases, leaving 12 bases between the germline ends. The CDR3 DNA follows: TGTGCCATCAGTGTTAGGGGTGAGGACACTGAAGCTTTCTTT. Protein sequence: CAISVRGEDTEAFF.

This clonotype was seen ten or more times. V and J are TRBV5-1 and TRBJ2-3, with 11 positions matching TRBD2. The germline V gene encodes CDR1 SGHRS and CDR2 YFSETQ. The V and J ends lost 6 bases and 6 bases, in that order; junction bases with no gene match: 9. The CDR3 length is 15 residues. The CDR3 DNA follows: TGCGCCAGCATGGCCCTAGCGGGAGGAATGGATACGCAGTATTTT. It specifies CASMALAGGMDTQYF.

There are many counts of this clonotype. This chain uses TRBV12-2 with TRBJ2-7; no DNA check was done on the table's D call, TRBD2. TRBV12-2 is deemed a pseudogene. CDR3 size: 18 residues. For the CDR3, the DNA is TGTGCAAGTCGCTTAGTGGCCTGCGGGAGGGCCCTACCCTACGAGCAGTACTTC. It yields the protein CASRLVACGRALPYEQYF.

Ten or more counts support this clonotype. The V call is TRBV21-1, the J call TRBJ2-3; TRBD2 is the table's D call and was not checked against the DNA. TRBV21-1 is a known pseudogene. This CDR3 region has 16 residues. This CDR3 is CASSKAGGPPTDTQYF. The CDR3 coding sequence is TGTGCCAGCAGCAAAGCAGGAGGGCCCCCCACAGATACGCAGTATTTT.

This clonotype was counted ten times or more. This sequence joins TRBV7-9 and TRBJ1-1, with D tentatively TRBD1 (5 bases). Trimming took off 4 bases at V and 8 bases at J, with 11 bases between the two ends. The CDR3 spans 12 residues. Per the germline V gene, CDR1 is SEHNR and CDR2 is FQNEAQ (reference sequence). CDR3 protein: CASSYGTGEAFF. As DNA, the CDR3 is TGTGCCAGCAGCTACGGGACTGGCGAAGCTTTCTTT.

By proportion, this clonotype is medium-sized. The chain joins TRBV7-2 to TRBJ1-6; 8 positions match TRBD1. Germline assignment: CDR1 SGHTA and CDR2 FQGNSA. J gave up 7 bases and V 6 bases, and 14 bases lay outside the gene matches. This CDR3 region has 17 residues. CDR3 region: CASSRIGSTGGNSPLHF. DNA for the CDR3: TGTGCCAGCAGTCGAATCGGCTCCACAGGGGGGAATTCACCCCTCCACTTT.

This clonotype was picked up many times. This chain connects TRBV11-2 to TRBJ2-5; the match to TRBD2 covers 13 bases. V was pared by 5 bases and J by 2 bases, with 2 bases of the junction left unmatched. CDR3 length: 15 residues. Per germline, CDR1 SGHAT and CDR2 FQNNGV. DNA for the CDR3: TGTGCCAGCAGCCGGACTAGCGGGAGACAAGAGACCCAGTACTTC. Its translation: CASSRTSGRQETQYF.

This clonotype has at least ten counts. This sequence joins TRBV2 and TRBJ2-1; TRBD2 is a possible D gene (7 bases). The CDR3 has 14 residues. Trimming cost V 6 bases and J 2 bases, with 11 bases left between them. CDR1 and CDR2 from the germline V gene are SNHLY and FYNNEI. Here the CDR3 DNA reads TGTGCCAGCAGAGGGGGAGGGACCTACAATGAGCAGTTCTTC. This codes for CASRGGGTYNEQFF. Combining the CDR3 with reference TRBV2 and TRBJ2-1 gives the whole variable domain EPEVTQTPSHQVTQMGQEVILRCVPISNHLYFYWYRQILGQKVEFLVSFYNNEISEKSEIFDDQFSVERPDGSNFTLKIRSTKLEDSAMYFCASRGGGTYNEQFFGPGTRLTVL.

DNA for the CDR3: TGTGCCACCAGCAGAAGCACACCAGGGGTCAGCGAGCAGTACTTC. It yields the protein CATSRSTPGVSEQYF. The chain is built from TRBV15 and TRBJ2-7; the D gene is possibly TRBD1 (6 bases). This CDR3 contains 15 residues. Between the trimmed V and J ends, which lost 2 bases and 6 bases, there was a span of 17 bases. Germline lookup yields CDR1 LNHNV and CDR2 YYDKDF (reference sequence).

This clonotype was detected many times. The chain carries TRBV20-1 and TRBJ2-1, with TRBD2 identical over 13 bases. The germline gives CDR1 DFQATT, CDR2 SNEGSKA (reference sequence). V was clipped by 6 bases and J by 5 bases; unmatched bases: 7. The CDR3 extends over 15 amino acids. The CDR3 region has the DNA TGCAGTGCAACTAGCGGGGGGGCTTTTGACAATGAGCAGTTCTTC. Translated, it gives CSATSGGAFDNEQFF.

This clonotype was detected many times. The chain couples TRBV20-1 to TRBJ1-5; D gene unclear. Trimming left V 7 bases short and J 1 base short, with 11 bases between. Looked up from germline, CDR1 is DFQATT and CDR2 is SNEGSKA (reference sequence). The CDR3 covers 13 residues. CDR3 loop: CSVGGRSNQPQHF. DNA for the CDR3: TGCAGTGTTGGAGGGAGGAGCAATCAGCCCCAGCATTTT.

This clonotype was counted between two and nine times. Here the CDR3 reads CASSITPAETYYEQYF. In DNA form, the CDR3 reads TGCGCCAGCAGCATAACCCCTGCGGAAACATACTACGAGCAGTACTTC. The chain is built from TRBV5-1 and TRBJ2-7; D is ambiguous. This CDR3 is 16 amino acids long. CDR1 SGHRS and CDR2 YFSETQ come from the germline V gene. V was trimmed by 4 bases and J by 3 bases, leaving 20 bases between them.

This clonotype was counted ten times or more. CDR3 sequence reads: CASIAGGRGRGTSYEQYF. DNA for the CDR3: TGTGCCAGCATCGCAGGAGGGCGCGGGAGGGGGACCTCCTACGAGCAGTACTTC. The rearrangement joins TRBV28 to TRBJ2-7; 9 bases are shared with TRBD2. Looked up from germline, CDR1 is MDHEN and CDR2 is SYDVKM. The length of the CDR3 is 18 residues. Germline trimming cut 7 bases from V and 0 bases from J; bases unmatched to any gene: 16.

This clonotype was found many times. This chain joins TRBV28 and TRBJ2-5; 11 bases fit TRBD2. After removal of 5 bases from V and 2 bases from J, the junction contained 4 bases not matched to a gene. The germline gives CDR1 MDHEN, CDR2 SYDVKM. The CDR3 loop spans 15 amino acids. The CDR3 sequence is CASSLLAGAQETQYF. In nucleotides, the CDR3 is TGTGCCAGCAGTCTACTAGCGGGAGCACAAGAGACCCAGTACTTC. The full variable domain, its missing parts supplied by reference TRBV28 and TRBJ2-5, is DVKVTQSSRYLVKRTGEKVFLECVQDMDHENMFWYRQDPGLGLRLIYFSYDVKMKEKGDIPEGYSVSREKKERFSLILESASTNQTSMYLCASSLLAGAQETQYFGPGTRLLVL.

This clonotype was seen only a few times. This chain links TRBV12-3 or TRBV12-4 with TRBJ2-5; D is unresolved. This CDR3 contains 12 residues. V lost 3 bases and J 3 bases, leaving 5 bases between the germline ends. Here the CDR3 DNA reads TGTGCCAGCAGTTTGACGGAAGAGACCCAGTACTTC. It translates to CASSLTEETQYF.

Ten or more counts support this clonotype. V and J are TRBV7-8 and TRBJ2-1; TRBD2 is a possible D gene (5 bases). The CDR3 consists of 14 residues. In germline, CDR1 is SGHVS, CDR2 FQNEAQ. V was shortened by 5 bases and J by 4 bases, with 12 bases between the two germline ends. The DNA of the CDR3 is TGTGCCAGCAGCCGGAGGTCTGGGTACAATGAGCAGTTCTTC. Translated: CASSRRSGYNEQFF.

This clonotype was counted many times. V and J are TRBV20-1 and TRBJ2-7; possible D gene TRBD2, 6 bases. This CDR3 comprises 14 residues. Germline CDR1 DFQATT, CDR2 SNEGSKA (reference sequence). V was pared by 6 bases and J by 5 bases, with 20 bases between. CDR3 residues: CSASGWEAGDEQYF. The CDR3, as DNA: TGCAGTGCCAGCGGCTGGGAGGCCGGCGACGAGCAGTACTTC.